This entry lists 21 T cell receptor beta chains sequenced from one sample in a study of blood T cell repertoires in COVID-19. The assay was immunoSEQ multiplex PCR, and TCRdb's table has in-frame clones only and misses some. The sample yields 65,000 to 100,000 clones, 65% to 85% seen once. The sequenced sample was peripheral blood. These receptors all stem from a woman of 80 years or more with acute or convalescent COVID-19.

The chain couples TRBV15 to TRBJ1-6; TRBD1 matches 7 bases. Per the germline V gene, CDR1 is LNHNV and CDR2 is YYDKDF (reference sequence). Unmatched junction bases numbered 3, after V lost 0 bases and J lost 7 bases. The CDR3 consists of 15 residues. CDR3 nucleotides: TGTGCCACCAGCAGAGAAGGGACAGTGAATTCACCCCTCCACTTT. This translates into CATSREGTVNSPLHF.

The chain carries TRBV11-2 and TRBJ1-1, with D tentatively TRBD1 (5 bases). This CDR3 spans 17 amino acids. Germline V gene lookup returns CDR1 SGHAT and CDR2 FQNNGV. V lost 4 bases, J lost 3 bases, and 21 bases lay in between. The CDR3 protein is CASSYGQGRLQYTEAFF. CDR3 DNA sequence: TGTGCCAGCAGCTACGGGCAGGGCCGATTGCAGTACACTGAAGCTTTCTTT.

This clone showed up just a few times. V gene TRBV25-1 combines with J gene TRBJ2-3; no definite D call. Germline CDR1 and CDR2: MGHDK and SYGVNS. The CDR3 loop spans 13 amino acids. Deletions cut 8 bases from V and 6 bases from J, with 15 bases between. The CDR3, as DNA: TGTGCCAGCCAATTCCTCTATGCGGATACGCAGTATTTT. Translating it yields CASQFLYADTQYF.

This chain connects TRBV2 to TRBJ2-2; 9 nucleotides line up with TRBD2. Germline CDR1 reads SNHLY; CDR2 reads FYNNEI. Trimming at V came to 6 bases and at J to 3 bases, leaving 5 bases not matched to a gene. The CDR3 is 15 residues long. CDR3 DNA sequence: TGTGCCAGCAGCGCTAGCGGGGTCTACACCGGGGAGCTGTTTTTT. Translating gives CASSASGVYTGELFF.

V and J are TRBV29-1 and TRBJ2-4; TRBD1 might be the D (6 bases). Germline loops: CDR1 SQVTM, CDR2 ANQGSEA. V shed 4 bases and J shed 1 base, with 23 bases lying between them. There are 18 residues in the CDR3. CDR3 nucleotide sequence: TGCAGCGTTGCGTACCCCCGGATGGAGCAGGGGGCCAAAAACATTCAGTACTTC. It encodes CSVAYPRMEQGAKNIQYF.

A single count supports this clone. This chain connects TRBV12-3 or TRBV12-4 to TRBJ1-6; D gene uncertain. CDR3 size: 13 residues. Between the trimmed V and J ends, which lost 3 bases and 10 bases, there was a span of 10 bases. The CDR3 reads CASSLDLGSPLHF. As DNA, the CDR3 is TGTGCCAGCAGTTTGGACTTAGGGTCACCCCTCCACTTT.

The chain employs TRBV6-5 and TRBJ2-1, with 8 nucleotides matching TRBD1. The germline CDR1 and CDR2 sequences are MNHEY and SVGAGI. This CDR3 is 15 amino acids long. With V trimmed by 6 bases and J by 3 bases, 7 bases remained unmatched. The CDR3 DNA reads TGTGCCAGCAGCGCGACAGGGGTAAGCTACAATGAGCAGTTCTTC. Its protein is CASSATGVSYNEQFF.

The chain combines TRBV7-9 with TRBJ1-5, with TRBD1 as a possible D gene (6 bases). The V end was cut by 0 bases, the J end by 7 bases, with 16 bases between. This CDR3 spans 16 amino acids. The germline CDR1 and CDR2 sequences are SEHNR and FQNEAQ (reference sequence). The CDR3 DNA sequence: TGTGCCAGCAGCTTAGCTACAGGGTTATTGAACCAGCCCCAGCATTTT. Translation gives CASSLATGLLNQPQHF.

The chain joins TRBV6-5 to TRBJ2-5; D is possibly TRBD1 (6 bases). Trimming cost V 4 bases and J 3 bases, with 15 bases left between them. Looked up from germline, CDR1 is MNHEY and CDR2 is SVGAGI. The CDR3 runs 15 residues. In DNA form, the CDR3 reads TGTGCCAGCAGTTCCCCGACAGGACCCGAAGAGACCCAGTACTTC. Translation gives CASSSPTGPEETQYF.

V usage is TRBV7-6 and J usage is TRBJ2-5, with 9 nucleotides matching TRBD1. The length of the CDR3 is 16 residues. Looked up from germline, CDR1 is SGHVS and CDR2 is FNYEAQ. Trimming removed 1 base from V and 5 bases from J; junction bases left unmatched: 8. CDR3 in DNA: TGTGCCAGCAGCTTAGGGACAGGGGCGGTGGAGGAGACCCAGTACTTC. Translated: CASSLGTGAVEETQYF. The full variable domain, its missing parts supplied by reference TRBV7-6 and TRBJ2-5, is GAGVSQSPRYKVTKRGQDVALRCDPISGHVSLYWYRQALGQGPEFLTYFNYEAQQDKSGLPNDRFSAERPEGSISTLTIQRTEQRDSAMYRCASSLGTGAVEETQYFGPGTRLLVL.

J is TRBJ2-7 and V is TRBV6-6; D perhaps matches TRBD1 (8 bases). Trimming took 2 bases from V and 0 from J, leaving 14 bases between them. The CDR3 is 16 amino acids. From germline, CDR1 is MNHNY and CDR2 SVGAGI (reference sequence). The CDR3 nucleotides read TGTGCCAGCAGTTACGGGGGGGGACAGGCCTCCTACGAGCAGTACTTC. Its protein product is CASSYGGGQASYEQYF.

This chain links TRBV5-8 with TRBJ2-1; possibly TRBD1 for D (5 bases). This CDR3 has 14 amino acids. CDR1 and CDR2 (germline): SGHTS, YDEGEE. V shed 2 bases and J shed 9 bases, with 15 bases lying between them. The CDR3 DNA sequence: TGTGCCAGCAGCTTACTCGTCAGGGCTAGTGAGCAGTTCTTC. Its protein product is CASSLLVRASEQFF.

This chain links TRBV19 with TRBJ1-2, with D perhaps matching TRBD1 (5 bases). Germline V gene lookup returns CDR1 LNHDA and CDR2 SQIVND (reference sequence). V was shortened by 5 bases and J by 7 bases, with 14 bases between the two germline ends. The CDR3 contains 13 residues. CDR3 loop: CASSQNDGGGYTF. The CDR3 DNA reads TGTGCCAGTAGTCAGAACGACGGGGGTGGCTACACCTTC.

J is TRBJ1-1 and V is TRBV5-4; no reliable D call. Trimming took 4 bases from V and 3 from J, leaving 19 bases between them. Germline V gene sequence: CDR1 SGHNT, CDR2 YYREEE (reference sequence). The CDR3 loop spans 16 amino acids. DNA of the CDR3: TGTGCCAGCAGCATGGCCCCCCTAGGTGCGGACACTGAAGCTTTCTTT. Protein sequence: CASSMAPLGADTEAFF.

This rearrangement joins TRBV6-6 to TRBJ2-5; D might be TRBD2 (5 bases). Between the trimmed V and J ends, which lost 0 bases and 1 base, there was a span of 9 bases. The CDR3 contains 15 residues. The germline gives CDR1 MNHNY, CDR2 SVGAGI (reference sequence). CDR3 loop: CASSYSMTTQETQYF. The CDR3 DNA reads TGTGCCAGCAGTTACTCGATGACTACCCAAGAGACCCAGTACTTC.

The CDR3 sequence is CASSHRVASHTGELFF. CDR3 in DNA: TGCGCCAGCAGCCATCGGGTGGCTAGCCACACCGGGGAGCTGTTTTTT. J is TRBJ2-2 and V is TRBV4-3; perhaps TRBD2 as D (5 bases). CDR3 length: 16 amino acids. V was clipped by 3 bases and J by 3 bases, with 14 bases between them. In germline, CDR1 is LGHNA, CDR2 YSLEER.

V is TRBV7-9 and J is TRBJ1-3, with TRBD1 matching over 7 bases. J was trimmed by 0 bases and V by 6 bases; bases with no gene match: 11. CDR3 size: 17 residues. Germline lookup yields CDR1 SEHNR and CDR2 FQNEAQ (reference sequence). The CDR3: CASRPIGQASSGNTIYF. In nucleotides, the CDR3 is TGTGCCAGCAGACCCATCGGACAGGCGAGCTCTGGAAACACCATATATTTT.

This rearrangement joins TRBV6-5 to TRBJ2-7, with D perhaps matching TRBD2 (6 bases). Germline CDR1 MNHEY, CDR2 SVGAGI. The CDR3 is 16 residues long. Trimming took 4 bases from V and 0 from J, leaving 16 bases between them. The CDR3 region is CASSSFPRGLSYEQYF. Here the CDR3 DNA reads TGTGCCAGCAGTTCCTTCCCGAGGGGACTCTCCTACGAGCAGTACTTC.

V gene TRBV6-1 combines with J gene TRBJ2-7, with D possibly being TRBD1 (6 bases). Germline lookup yields CDR1 MNHNS and CDR2 SASEGT. CDR3 length: 16 residues. The V end was cut by 3 bases, the J end by 0 bases, with 15 bases between. CDR3 DNA sequence: TGTGCCAGCAGTGACCCGAGGGGGACCATCTCCTACGAGCAGTACTTC. It codes for CASSDPRGTISYEQYF.

The J gene is TRBJ2-2, the V gene TRBV6-5; maybe TRBD1 (5 bases). This CDR3 has 15 residues. Germline-derived CDR1 and CDR2 are MNHEY and SVGAGI. The germline V and J ends were trimmed by 10 bases and 6 bases, with 21 bases remaining between them. The CDR3 bases are TGTGCCACCTCAAAGGGGCTAGTCACCCCCGGGGAGCTGTTTTTT. It is translated as CATSKGLVTPGELFF.

This sequence joins TRBV20-1 and TRBJ1-1; D might be TRBD1 (6 bases). V lost 6 bases and J 3 bases, leaving 8 bases between the germline ends. Germline CDR1 is DFQATT and CDR2 is SNEGSKA (reference sequence). The CDR3 is 11 amino acids. Here the CDR3 DNA reads TGCAGTGCGCGGACAGACACTGAAGCTTTCTTT. Translation: CSARTDTEAFF.